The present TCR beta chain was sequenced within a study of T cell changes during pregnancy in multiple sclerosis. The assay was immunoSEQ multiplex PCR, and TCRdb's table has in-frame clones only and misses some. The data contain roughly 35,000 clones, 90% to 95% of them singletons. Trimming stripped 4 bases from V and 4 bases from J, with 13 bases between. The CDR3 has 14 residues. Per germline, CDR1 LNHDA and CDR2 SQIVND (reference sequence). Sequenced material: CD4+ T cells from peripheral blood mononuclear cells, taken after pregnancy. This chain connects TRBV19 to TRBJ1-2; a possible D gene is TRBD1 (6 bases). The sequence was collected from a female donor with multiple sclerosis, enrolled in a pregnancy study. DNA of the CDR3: TGTGCCAGTAGTAGTAGGACAGCGATCTATGGCTACACCTTC. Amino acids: CASSSRTAIYGYTF. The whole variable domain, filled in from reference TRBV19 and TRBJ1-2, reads DGGITQSPKYLFRKEGQNVTLSCEQNLNHDAMYWYRQDPGQGLRLIYYSQIVNDFQKGDIAEGYSVSREKKESFPLTVTSAQKNPTAFYLCASSSRTAIYGYTFGSGTRLTVV.